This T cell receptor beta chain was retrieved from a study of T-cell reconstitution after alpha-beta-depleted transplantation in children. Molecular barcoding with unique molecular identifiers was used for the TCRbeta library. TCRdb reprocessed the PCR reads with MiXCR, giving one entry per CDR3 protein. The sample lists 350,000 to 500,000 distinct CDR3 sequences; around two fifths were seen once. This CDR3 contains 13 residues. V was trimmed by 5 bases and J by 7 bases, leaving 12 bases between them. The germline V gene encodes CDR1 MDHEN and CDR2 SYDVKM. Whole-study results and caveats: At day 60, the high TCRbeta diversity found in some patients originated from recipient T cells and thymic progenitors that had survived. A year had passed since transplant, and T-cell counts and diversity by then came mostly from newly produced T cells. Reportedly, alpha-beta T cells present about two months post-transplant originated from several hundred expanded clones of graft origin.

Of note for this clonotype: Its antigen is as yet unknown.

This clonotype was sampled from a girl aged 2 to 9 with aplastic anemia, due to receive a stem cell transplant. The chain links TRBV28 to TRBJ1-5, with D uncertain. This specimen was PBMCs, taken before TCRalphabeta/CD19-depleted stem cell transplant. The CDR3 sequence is CASSTARQQPQHF. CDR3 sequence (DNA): TGTGCCAGCAGTACTGCCCGGCAACAGCCCCAGCATTTT. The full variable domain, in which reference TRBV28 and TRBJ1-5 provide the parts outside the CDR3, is DVKVTQSSRYLVKRTGEKVFLECVQDMDHENMFWYRQDPGLGLRLIYFSYDVKMKEKGDIPEGYSVSREKKERFSLILESASTNQTSMYLCASSTARQQPQHFGDGTRLSIL.